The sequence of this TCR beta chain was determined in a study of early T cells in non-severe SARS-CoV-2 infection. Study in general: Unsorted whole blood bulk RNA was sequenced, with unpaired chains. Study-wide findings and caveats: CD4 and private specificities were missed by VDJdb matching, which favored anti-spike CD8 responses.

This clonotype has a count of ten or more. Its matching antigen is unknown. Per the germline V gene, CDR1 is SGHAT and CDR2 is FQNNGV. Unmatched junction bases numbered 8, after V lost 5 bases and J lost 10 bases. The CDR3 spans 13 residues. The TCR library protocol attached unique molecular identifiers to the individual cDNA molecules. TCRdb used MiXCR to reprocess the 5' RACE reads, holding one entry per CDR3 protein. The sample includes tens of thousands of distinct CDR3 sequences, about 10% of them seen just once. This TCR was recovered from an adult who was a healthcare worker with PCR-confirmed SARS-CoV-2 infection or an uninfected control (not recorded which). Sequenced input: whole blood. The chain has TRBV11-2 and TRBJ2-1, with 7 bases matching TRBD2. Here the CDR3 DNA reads TGTGCCAGCAGCCCTGATTCCGGGAGGGAGCAGTTCTTC. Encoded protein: CASSPDSGREQFF.